A single sample gave rise to the 4 T cell receptor beta chains below, sequenced in a study of metastatic and nonmetastatic thyroid tumors. Via MiXCR, TCRdb re-called the PCR reads. The sample has about 24,000 clones; around 21% are singletons. There were no patients who had received any treatment before thyroid surgery. The material sequenced was blood. The receptors here all came from a male donor with papillary thyroid cancer or a benign thyroid nodule (not recorded which). Some clones in this sample may be carry-over from other donors' samples.

The chain employs TRBV6-1 and TRBJ2-7, with D possibly matching TRBD2 (7 bases). Germline values: CDR1 MNHNS, CDR2 SASEGT. The CDR3 consists of 13 residues. Between the trimmed V and J ends, which lost 6 bases and 3 bases, there was a span of 12 bases. The CDR3 DNA follows: TGTGCCAGCAGCCAAGGGGGGGACTACGAGCAGTACTTC. Residues: CASSQGGDYEQYF.

This clone came up many times. The gene calls are TRBV28 and TRBJ2-2, with 11 bases lining up with TRBD1. Germline V lookup: CDR1 MDHEN, CDR2 SYDVKM. After removal of 4 bases from V and 7 bases from J, the junction contained 8 bases not matched to a gene. The CDR3 spans 16 residues. The CDR3 loop reads CASSSPGQGGHGELFF. Written as DNA, the CDR3 is TGTGCCAGCAGTTCCCCGGGACAGGGGGGACACGGGGAGCTGTTTTTT.

By its share, this clone is medium-sized. The rearrangement joins TRBV3-1 to TRBJ2-1; D may be TRBD2 (6 bases). Germline V CDR1 and CDR2: LGHDT, YNNKEL (reference sequence). Trimming stripped 3 bases from V and 8 bases from J, with 8 bases between. The CDR3 spans 12 residues. In DNA form, the CDR3 reads TGTGCCAGCAGCCACACGGGAGATGAGCAGTTCTTC. This translates into CASSHTGDEQFF.

This clone appeared a single time. V is TRBV4-1 and J is TRBJ2-1; 8 bases line up with TRBD1. The CDR3 extends over 17 amino acids. V lost 1 base and J lost 3; bases outside the gene matches: 8. Germline CDR1 and CDR2: MGHRA and YSYEKL. The CDR3: CASSQGLRGQIYNEQFF. The CDR3 DNA sequence: TGCGCCAGCAGCCAAGGGCTCAGGGGGCAGATCTACAATGAGCAGTTCTTC.